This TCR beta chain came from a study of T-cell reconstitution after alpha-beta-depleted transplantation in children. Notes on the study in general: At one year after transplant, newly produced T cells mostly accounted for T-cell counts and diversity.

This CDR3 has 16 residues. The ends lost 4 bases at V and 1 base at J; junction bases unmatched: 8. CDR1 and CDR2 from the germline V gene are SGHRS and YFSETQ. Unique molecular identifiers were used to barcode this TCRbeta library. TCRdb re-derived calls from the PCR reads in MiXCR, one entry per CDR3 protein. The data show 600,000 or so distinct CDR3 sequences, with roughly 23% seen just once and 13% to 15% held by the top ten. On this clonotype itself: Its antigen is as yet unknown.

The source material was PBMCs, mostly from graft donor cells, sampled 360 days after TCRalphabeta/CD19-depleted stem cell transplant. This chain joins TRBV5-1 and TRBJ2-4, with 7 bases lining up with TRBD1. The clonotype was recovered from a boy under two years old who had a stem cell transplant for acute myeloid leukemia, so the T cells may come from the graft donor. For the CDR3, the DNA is TGCGCCAGCAGCCCCGGGACAGAATTGGCCAAAAACATTCAGTACTTC. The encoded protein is CASSPGTELAKNIQYF.